The clone carrying this T cell receptor (beta chain) has a count of ten or more. Antigen unknown. This record comes from a study of T-cell reconstitution after alpha-beta-depleted transplantation in children. The authors prepared the TCRbeta library with unique molecular identifiers. Each CDR3 protein gets one entry after TCRdb re-called the PCR reads with MiXCR. The sample consists of more than 100,000 distinct CDR3 sequences, 20% to 25% of them appearing once. Trimming took off 6 bases at V and 1 base at J, with 23 bases between the two ends. Germline values: CDR1 SQVTM, CDR2 ANQGSEA. The CDR3 length is 17 residues. Whole-study findings and limits: Reportedly, only several hundred clones from non-depleted graft cells drove alpha-beta T-cell counts at about two months.

This clonotype originated in a male patient aged 2 to 10 who had a stem cell transplant for chronic granulomatous disease, so the T cells may come from the graft donor. The sequencing here drew on PBMCs, mostly from graft donor cells, taken 180 days after TCRalphabeta/CD19-depleted stem cell transplant. This chain links TRBV29-1 with TRBJ2-3; a possible D gene is TRBD2 (6 bases). CDR3 residues: CSVVVPPGLSGTDTQYF. The CDR3 DNA sequence: TGCAGCGTCGTAGTTCCTCCGGGACTTTCGGGCACAGATACGCAGTATTTT.